What follows describes a single TCR beta chain. What it recognizes is unknown. The ends were cut back, 1 base at V and 1 base at J, with 10 bases in the middle. Looked up from germline, CDR1 is SGHVS and CDR2 is FNYEAQ. This CDR3 is built from 15 residues. A 5'RACE reaction primed in the constant segment made cDNA libraries of TCR alpha and TCR beta, and these carried sample barcodes and UMIs. TCRdb re-called the 5' RACE reads with MiXCR, one entry per CDR3 protein. The table lists approximately 100,000 distinct CDR3 sequences, 15% to 20% of them singletons. The source of the sample is a study of T-cell memory formation after mild COVID-19. Whole-study context: TCR clusters were mostly confined to one donor each.

Broader study findings: Clones that contracted clustered mainly in CM and EM if CD4+ and in EMRA if CD8+.

The chain uses TRBV7-6 and TRBJ1-1, with D possibly TRBD1 on 5 matching bases. Sequencing was carried out using PBMCs or a T cell subset sorted from them (not recorded which). The TCR sequence derives from an adult woman who had mild COVID-19 (a few samples of this study predate the infection). Cell type and time point are not known. The CDR3 nucleotides read TGTGCCAGCAGCTTAGTGGGCGGGGGGAACACTGAAGCTTTCTTT. This encodes CASSLVGGGNTEAFF.